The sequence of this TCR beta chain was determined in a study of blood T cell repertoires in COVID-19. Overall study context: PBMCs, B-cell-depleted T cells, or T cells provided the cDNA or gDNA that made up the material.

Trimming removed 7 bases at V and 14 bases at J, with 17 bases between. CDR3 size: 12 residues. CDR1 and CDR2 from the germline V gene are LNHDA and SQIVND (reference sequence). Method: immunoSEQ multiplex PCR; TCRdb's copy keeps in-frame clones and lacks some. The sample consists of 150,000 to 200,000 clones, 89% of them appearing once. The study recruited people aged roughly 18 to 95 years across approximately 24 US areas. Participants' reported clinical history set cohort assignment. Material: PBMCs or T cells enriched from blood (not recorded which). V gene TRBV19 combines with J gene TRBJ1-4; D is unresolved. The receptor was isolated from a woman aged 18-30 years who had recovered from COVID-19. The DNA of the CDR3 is TGTGCCAGTACCTTTACCCCGGGAAAGCTGTTTTTT. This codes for CASTFTPGKLFF.